Sequencing of this T cell receptor beta chain was carried out in a study of blood T cell repertoires in COVID-19. Participants, about 18 to 100 years old, spanned under 30 US areas. Participant-given clinical history determined each cohort assignment. The CDR3 covers 13 residues. The germline CDR1 and CDR2 sequences are SGHTA and FQGNSA. Between the trimmed V and J ends, which lost 4 bases and 12 bases, there was a span of 18 bases. Source study methods: Using reference gene primer amplification, nucleated cell counts were estimated. Data came from immunoSEQ multiplex PCR; TCRdb stores just in-frame clones and leaves some out. D and trimming were read from the DNA, whereas the V and J calls and clone size are those reported in that table. The sample lists over 300,000 clones, 80% to 90% occurring once.

The V call is TRBV7-2, the J call TRBJ1-2; D call uncertain. The sequenced sample was PBMCs or T cells enriched from blood (not recorded which). This sequence was found in a man younger than 45 who had recovered from COVID-19. The CDR3 nucleotides read TGTGCCAGCAGCTCCAGGAGTGCGGGCGGGAACACCTTC. Its protein product is CASSSRSAGGNTF.